This T cell receptor (beta chain) is from a study of blood T cell repertoires in COVID-19. Using immunoSEQ multiplex PCR, the repertoire was profiled, and TCRdb retains in-frame clones only, with some absent. The sample comprises under 200,000 clones, approximately 91% of which are singletons, and more than 2% rests with the top ten. Trimming left V 1 base short and J 1 base short, with 13 bases between. Looked up from germline, CDR1 is LNHDA and CDR2 is SQIVND (reference sequence). This CDR3 is built from 16 residues. The clonotype comes from a man between 18 and 29 years old with acute or convalescent COVID-19. The J gene is TRBJ1-1, the V gene TRBV19; D call uncertain. The sample comprised peripheral blood. The CDR3 is CASSIGGLAANTEAFF. The CDR3 DNA is TGTGCCAGTAGTATAGGCGGTTTGGCCGCGAACACTGAAGCTTTCTTT.